The 18 T cell receptor beta chains below all came from one sample that was sequenced in a study of shared clonotypes between healthy human individuals. Some clones are missing from TCRdb's copy, which holds only in-frame ones; the method was immunoSEQ multiplex PCR. The table includes 950,000 to 1,100,000 clones, more than 75% detected once. Sequenced input: memory CD4+ T cells from PBMCs. Subset given: CD45RA-negative fraction. The source is a man aged 18 to 29 in good health. Some clones in this sample may be carry-over from other donors' samples.

The chain has TRBV19 and TRBJ2-5, with unresolved D. The CDR3 totals 14 residues. The germline gives CDR1 LNHDA, CDR2 SQIVND (reference sequence). V lost 9 bases to trimming and J lost 1 base, with 15 bases between them. The CDR3 DNA reads as TGTGCCAGCCGACGGCAGGTCAGCCAAGAGACCCAGTACTTC. Its translation is CASRRQVSQETQYF. Combining the CDR3 with reference TRBV19 and TRBJ2-5 gives the whole variable domain DGGITQSPKYLFRKEGQNVTLSCEQNLNHDAMYWYRQDPGQGLRLIYYSQIVNDFQKGDIAEGYSVSREKKESFPLTVTSAQKNPTAFYLCASRRQVSQETQYFGPGTRLLVL.

This clone occurred a few times. The chain couples TRBV28 to TRBJ1-2; D gene uncertain. From germline, CDR1 is MDHEN and CDR2 SYDVKM. Trimming pared 4 bases from V and 4 bases from J, leaving 13 bases between. The CDR3 sequence is 14 residues long. CDR3 loop: CASSSRTVVYGYTF. CDR3 sequence (DNA): TGTGCCAGCAGTTCCCGGACGGTCGTCTATGGCTACACCTTC.

The gene calls are TRBV2 and TRBJ2-3, with D maybe TRBD2 (5 bases). Between the trimmed V and J ends, which lost 6 bases and 2 bases, there was a span of 12 bases. The CDR3 runs to 14 residues. Looked up from germline, CDR1 is SNHLY and CDR2 is FYNNEI. The CDR3 loop reads CASSRTYYTDTQYF. CDR3 sequence (DNA): TGTGCCAGCAGCCGGACTTACTACACAGATACGCAGTATTTT.

This clone has only one observation. This chain joins TRBV2 and TRBJ2-7; D is uncertain. The germline V and J ends were trimmed by 8 bases and 0 bases, with 11 bases remaining between them. The CDR3 covers 13 residues. Germline V gene lookup returns CDR1 SNHLY and CDR2 FYNNEI. CDR3 DNA sequence: TGTGCCAGCGTTTTCCAGCCCTCCTACGAGCAGTACTTC. Protein: CASVFQPSYEQYF.

The rearrangement joins TRBV6-6 to TRBJ2-3; weak D call: TRBD2 (5 bases). From germline, CDR1 is MNHNY and CDR2 SVGAGI (reference sequence). Trimming took 4 bases from V and 0 from J, leaving 11 bases between them. CDR3 length equals 15 residues. CDR3 nucleotide sequence: TGTGCCAGCAGTTCCAGGACTGGGAGCACAGATACGCAGTATTTT. Translated: CASSSRTGSTDTQYF.

J is TRBJ1-3 and V is TRBV6-5; D is uncertain. Germline lookup yields CDR1 MNHEY and CDR2 SVGAGI. Trimming left V 6 bases short and J 2 bases short, with 8 bases between. The CDR3 totals 13 residues. The CDR3: CASSQFAGNTIYF. Written as DNA, the CDR3 is TGTGCCAGCAGCCAATTTGCTGGAAACACCATATATTTT.

V and J are TRBV7-2 and TRBJ1-1, with TRBD1 matching over 10 bases. The CDR3 is made up of 15 amino acids. V lost 5 bases, J lost 2 bases, and 5 bases stayed unmatched. Per germline, CDR1 SGHTA and CDR2 FQGNSA. As DNA, the CDR3 is TGTGCCAGCAGCCGGAGGACAGGGGGAAACACTGAAGCTTTCTTT. Amino acid sequence: CASSRRTGGNTEAFF.

The chain has TRBV14 and TRBJ1-2, with TRBD1 identical over 11 bases. The V and J ends lost 1 base and 7 bases, in that order; junction bases with no gene match: 5. Germline CDR1 and CDR2: SGHDN and FVKESK. The length of the CDR3 is 15 residues. CDR3 residues: CASSQAGTGGRGYTF. CDR3 nucleotides: TGTGCCAGCAGCCAAGCAGGGACAGGGGGACGTGGCTACACCTTC. The variable domain in full, completed from reference TRBV14 and TRBJ1-2, reads EAGVTQFPSHSVIEKGQTVTLRCDPISGHDNLYWYRRVMGKEIKFLLHFVKESKQDESGMPNNRFLAERTGGTYSTLKVQPAELEDSGVYFCASSQAGTGGRGYTFGSGTRLTVV.

V gene TRBV11-2 combines with J gene TRBJ2-6, with 15 bases matching TRBD2. The V gene end was trimmed by 4 bases and the J gene end by 4 bases; junction bases not matched to a gene: 5. The CDR3 covers 18 residues. The V gene's germline CDR1 is SGHAT and CDR2 FQNNGV. Written as DNA, the CDR3 is TGTGCCAGCAGCTCGCGGACTAGCGGGAGGGGCGGGGCCAACGTCCTGACTTTC. This encodes CASSSRTSGRGGANVLTF. Supplemented by reference TRBV11-2 and TRBJ2-6, the full variable domain reads EAGVAQSPRYKIIEKRQSVAFWCNPISGHATLYWYQQILGQGPKLLIQFQNNGVVDDSQLPKDRFSAERLKGVDSTLKIQPAKLEDSAVYLCASSSRTSGRGGANVLTFGAGSRLTVL.

The V and J genes are TRBV28 and TRBJ2-3; tentative D call: TRBD2 (5 bases). Trimming removed 2 bases at V and 6 bases at J, with 21 bases between. Germline CDR1 reads MDHEN; CDR2 reads SYDVKM. This CDR3 contains 17 residues. The CDR3 region is CASSLLRSTDRGDTQYF. The CDR3 coding sequence is TGTGCCAGCAGTTTACTACGTTCGACGGATCGAGGGGATACGCAGTATTTT.

V usage is TRBV30 and J usage is TRBJ2-3, with no clear D. Germline V gives CDR1 GTSNPN, CDR2 SVGIG (reference sequence). The V and J ends lost 5 bases and 2 bases respectively, with 8 bases between them. The CDR3 covers 12 residues. In nucleotides, the CDR3 is TGTGCCTGGTCGACGCTCACAGATACGCAGTATTTT. This translates into CAWSTLTDTQYF.

This sequence joins TRBV5-6 and TRBJ1-2; the D gene is possibly TRBD1 (6 bases). The germline V gene has CDR1 SGHDT and CDR2 YYEEEE. V gave up 2 bases and J gave up 7 bases, with 18 bases separating them. The CDR3 consists of 15 residues. This chain's CDR3 is CASSLPFQGLAGYTF. CDR3 in DNA: TGTGCCAGCAGCTTACCCTTCCAGGGGTTAGCTGGCTACACCTTC.

This clone was detected once. The chain couples TRBV6-1 to TRBJ2-7; 7 bases are shared with TRBD2. Germline loops: CDR1 MNHNS, CDR2 SASEGT. The length of the CDR3 is 13 residues. V lost 4 bases and J lost 4; bases outside the gene matches: 4. CDR3 sequence: CASSAGRGYEQYF. CDR3 in DNA: TGTGCCAGCAGTGCTGGGCGGGGGTACGAGCAGTACTTC.

This chain joins TRBV28 and TRBJ2-7; 9 bases agree with TRBD1. J lost 6 bases, V lost 6 bases, and 9 bases had no gene match. Germline V lookup: CDR1 MDHEN, CDR2 SYDVKM. This CDR3 is 14 amino acids long. CDR3 nucleotides: TGTGCCAGCAGAGAAACCGGGACAGGGCTCGAGCAGTACTTC. Protein sequence: CASRETGTGLEQYF.

This clone was counted once. This chain joins TRBV6-6 and TRBJ2-7; 7 positions match TRBD1. This CDR3 is built from 13 residues. CDR1 is MNHNY and CDR2 is SVGAGI in the germline V gene (reference sequence). After removal of 11 bases from V and 3 bases from J, the junction contained 10 bases not matched to a gene. The DNA for the CDR3 is TGTGCCTCTGGGACAGCCCAGTTCTACGAGCAGTACTTC. It translates to CASGTAQFYEQYF.

The chain is built from TRBV29-1 and TRBJ2-1, with D possibly being TRBD2 (5 bases). CDR1 is SQVTM and CDR2 is ANQGSEA in the germline V gene. Deletions cut 3 bases from V and 2 bases from J, with 11 bases between. There are 14 residues in the CDR3. Written as DNA, the CDR3 is TGCAGCGTTGAGGCGGGTGACACCTACAATGAGCAGTTCTTC. Its protein is CSVEAGDTYNEQFF.

The chain recombines TRBV9 with TRBJ2-7; maybe TRBD1 (7 bases). Germline V lookup: CDR1 SGDLS, CDR2 YYNGEE. The CDR3 is made up of 13 amino acids. Trimming pared 3 bases from V and 5 bases from J, leaving 12 bases between. The DNA of the CDR3 is TGTGCCAGCAGCGCAGGGGGGTTCCACGAGCAGTACTTC. Translated: CASSAGGFHEQYF.

This clone was recorded a few times. The chain uses TRBV6-5 and TRBJ2-2; D gene uncertain. The CDR3 is 14 residues long. V dropped 6 bases and J dropped 3 bases, with 11 bases sitting between them. In germline, CDR1 is MNHEY, CDR2 SVGAGI. As DNA, the CDR3 is TGTGCCAGCAGAAGGAGACCCGACACCGGGGAGCTGTTTTTT. This sequence encodes CASRRRPDTGELFF.